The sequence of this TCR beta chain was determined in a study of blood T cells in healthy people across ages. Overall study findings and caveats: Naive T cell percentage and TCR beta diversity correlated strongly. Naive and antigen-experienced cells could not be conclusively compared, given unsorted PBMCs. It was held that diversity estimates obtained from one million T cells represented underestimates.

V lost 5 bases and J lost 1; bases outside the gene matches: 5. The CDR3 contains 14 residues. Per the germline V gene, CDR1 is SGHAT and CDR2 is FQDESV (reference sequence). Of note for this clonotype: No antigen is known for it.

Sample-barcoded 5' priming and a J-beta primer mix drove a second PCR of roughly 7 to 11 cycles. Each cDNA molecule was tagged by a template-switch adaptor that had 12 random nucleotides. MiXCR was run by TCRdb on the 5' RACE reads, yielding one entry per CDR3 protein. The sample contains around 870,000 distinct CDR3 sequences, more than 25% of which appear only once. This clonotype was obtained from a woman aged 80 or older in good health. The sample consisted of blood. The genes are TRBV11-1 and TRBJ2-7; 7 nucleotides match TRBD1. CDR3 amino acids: CASSPQGWSYEQYF. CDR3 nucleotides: TGTGCCAGCAGCCCACAGGGGTGGTCCTACGAGCAGTACTTC.